Described below is a single T cell receptor (beta chain) sequence and its context. The antigen remains undetermined. The sample is drawn from a study of vaccination and CD4 T cells after COVID-19. Looking at the study overall: Every culture used as a control got a CEFX pool, an HIV-1 Nef pool, or no peptide.

Treatment noted: roughly ten-day PBMC culture with coronavirus spike peptide pools or control peptides (ViraFEST assay). The V and J ends lost 1 base and 3 bases respectively, with 7 bases between them. The CDR3 runs 14 residues. Germline CDR1 and CDR2: LNHNV and YYDKDF (reference sequence). An Oncomine TCR Beta short-read assay was used to sequence the DNA from cultured CD4+ T cells. Investigators isolated genomic DNA from cultured CD4+ T cells. TCRdb analysed the PCR reads with MiXCR anew, one entry per CDR3 protein. Among just over 20,000 distinct CDR3 sequences listed, around 62% were seen once. This TCR came from a human donor who received a COVID-19 vaccine. The gene calls are TRBV15 and TRBJ1-5, with D hard to call. This material consisted of CD4+ T cells from blood, cultured in vitro, taken before SARS-CoV-2 vaccination. The CDR3 DNA is TGTGCCACCAGCAGAGCCGGGATCAATCAGCCCCAGCATTTT. Translated: CATSRAGINQPQHF. Looking up the rest from reference TRBV15 and TRBJ1-5 gives the full variable domain: DAMVIQNPRYQVTQFGKPVTLSCSQTLNHNVMYWYQQKSSQAPKLLFHYYDKDFNNEADTPDNFQSRRPNTSFCFLDIRSPGLGDTAMYLCATSRAGINQPQHFGDGTRLSIL.